The 32 T cell receptor beta chains listed next were all sequenced from one sample in a study of T cells in Graves' hyperthyroidism and ophthalmopathy. TCR beta CDR3 region amplification was performed from RNA transcripts. Initially, a first-round RT-PCR of the TCR CDR3 employed the HTBI primer set. Using its own MiXCR run on the multiplex PCR reads, TCRdb lists one record per CDR3 protein. The data show approximately 500,000 distinct CDR3 sequences, more than 45% seen once. The sequenced material came from peripheral blood or thyroid tissue (not recorded which). The receptors shown here come from a young woman with Graves' hyperthyroidism.

This clonotype was seen at least ten times. The chain links TRBV12-3 or TRBV12-4 to TRBJ1-4; maybe TRBD1 (5 bases). This CDR3 has 15 amino acids. The V gene lost 1 base and the J gene lost 3 bases, with 9 bases spanning the gap. The CDR3 sequence: CASSLGGWANEKLFF. For the CDR3, the DNA is TGTGCCAGCAGTTTAGGGGGGTGGGCTAATGAAAAACTGTTTTTT.

This clonotype was detected ten times or more. The CDR3 here is CAISKDRGNTGELFF. In DNA form, the CDR3 reads TGTGCCATCAGCAAAGACAGGGGGAACACCGGGGAGCTGTTTTTT. The V gene is TRBV10-3, the J gene TRBJ2-2; TRBD1 matches at 8 bases. Unmatched junction bases numbered 4, after V lost 6 bases and J lost 1 base. From germline, CDR1 is ENHRY and CDR2 SYGVKD. The CDR3 spans 15 residues.

In this sample, this clonotype turned up many times. Written as DNA, the CDR3 is TGTGCCAGCAGTTCCACAGGGGGAGGTAATTCACCCCTCCACTTT. It specifies CASSSTGGGNSPLHF. The chain is built from TRBV6-5 and TRBJ1-6; 8 nucleotides agree with TRBD1. This CDR3 region has 15 residues. Trimming at V came to 4 bases and at J to 6 bases, leaving 5 bases not matched to a gene. Germline V gene lookup returns CDR1 MNHEY and CDR2 SVGAGI.

The J gene is TRBJ1-5, the V gene TRBV12-3 or TRBV12-4; the D is unclear. Deletions cut 3 bases from V and 9 bases from J, with 12 bases between. CDR3 size: 13 residues. The CDR3 loop is CASSLGGAGPQHF. CDR3 bases: TGTGCCAGCAGTTTGGGAGGAGCGGGGCCCCAGCATTTT.

The rearrangement links TRBV29-1 to TRBJ1-1; TRBD1 matches 7 bases. V was pared by 8 bases and J by 0 bases, with 3 bases of the junction left unmatched. This CDR3 comprises 12 residues. CDR1 SQVTM and CDR2 ANQGSEA come from the germline V gene. CDR3 sequence reads: CSRGQLNTEAFF. CDR3 in DNA: TGCAGCCGGGGACAGCTGAACACTGAAGCTTTCTTT.

The sample holds a few counts of this clonotype. The chain couples TRBV2 to TRBJ2-1; a weak D match, TRBD2 (6 bases). V gave up 4 bases and J gave up 2 bases, with 9 bases separating them. The germline V gene encodes CDR1 SNHLY and CDR2 FYNNEI. The CDR3 covers 14 residues. The CDR3 region is CASSALAPYNEQFF. The CDR3 nucleotides are TGTGCCAGCAGTGCCCTAGCGCCCTACAATGAGCAGTTCTTC.

Concerning this clonotype itself: A much larger clone differs by one base, so this may be a read error. This chain links TRBV7-9 with TRBJ2-2; 8 nucleotides align to TRBD2. Germline V gene lookup returns CDR1 SEHNR and CDR2 FQNEAQ (reference sequence). This CDR3 has 15 residues. V dropped 4 bases and J dropped 7; count of bases not matched to a gene: 8. The CDR3 loop reads CASSSGTRIGGELFF. In DNA form, the CDR3 reads TGTGCCAGCAGCTCCGGGACTAGAATAGGCGGGGAGCTGTTTTTT.

This clonotype was seen repeatedly, ten times or more. The chain is built from TRBV5-4 and TRBJ1-1; 8 bases agree with TRBD1. The CDR3 is 14 amino acids. Germline lookup yields CDR1 SGHNT and CDR2 YYREEE (reference sequence). V lost 2 bases and J lost 8; bases outside the gene matches: 8. The DNA for the CDR3 is TGTGCCAGCAGCTTCCGGGCAGGGGGCAAGGAAGCTTTCTTT. Protein product: CASSFRAGGKEAFF.

In its sample, this clonotype was seen many times. The gene calls are TRBV2 and TRBJ2-6, with D tentatively TRBD1 (6 bases). The V end was cut by 6 bases, the J end by 2 bases, with 14 bases between. Germline V gene data show CDR1 as SNHLY and CDR2 as FYNNEI. This CDR3 region has 16 residues. The CDR3 region is CASSEGHLAGANVLTF. The CDR3 bases are TGTGCCAGCAGCGAGGGACACCTGGCTGGGGCCAACGTCCTGACTTTC.

Ten or more counts support this clonotype. The chain recombines TRBV12-5 with TRBJ1-5; D gene unclear. Germline loops: CDR1 LGHNT, CDR2 FRNRAP. This CDR3 has 12 amino acids. V lost 3 bases, J lost 7 bases, and 7 bases lay in between. The CDR3 coding sequence is TGTGCTAGTGGTTTAAGTGTGCAGCCCCAGCATTTT. It encodes CASGLSVQPQHF.

In its sample, this clonotype was seen a few times. As the CDR3 is not closed by the conserved phenylalanine or tryptophan, this likely results from a read error. No DNA is shown, since the ends of the CDR3 on it are uncertain; the CDR3 is the one TCRdb lists. This chain links TRBV7-3 with TRBJ1-4. Germline V gene sequence: CDR1 SGHTA, CDR2 FQGTGA. A total of 8 residues make up the CDR3, ends included. This CDR3 reads CASSLLAG.

The chain joins TRBV20-1 to TRBJ2-2; D is possibly TRBD2 (6 bases). Trimming took 7 bases from V and 6 from J, leaving 12 bases between them. This CDR3 has 12 residues. Germline CDR1 is DFQATT and CDR2 is SNEGSKA (reference sequence). The CDR3 DNA follows: TGCAGTGTGGGGGGTAGGGCCGGGGAGCTGTTTTTT. Translation: CSVGGRAGELFF.

This clonotype was detected a few times. V gene TRBV3-1 combines with J gene TRBJ1-1; D remains ambiguous. This CDR3 comprises 15 residues. The germline V and J ends were trimmed by 3 bases and 3 bases, with 14 bases remaining between them. From germline, CDR1 is LGHDT and CDR2 YNNKEL (reference sequence). The DNA for the CDR3 is TGTGCCAGCAGCCATTTGGGCGCCGGGGACACTGAAGCTTTCTTT. It is translated as CASSHLGAGDTEAFF.

Many counts were recorded for this clonotype. The V call is TRBV4-1, the J call TRBJ1-5, with D uncertain. Germline loops: CDR1 MGHRA, CDR2 YSYEKL. With 4 bases removed from V and 4 bases from J, the gap between germline ends came to 14 bases. This CDR3 is 15 amino acids long. CDR3 loop: CASSLQSGVNQPQHF. The CDR3 DNA reads TGCGCCAGCAGCCTACAATCCGGGGTGAATCAGCCCCAGCATTTT.

This clonotype was counted at least ten times. The chain combines TRBV6-6 with TRBJ1-4, with D possibly being TRBD1 (5 bases). CDR1 and CDR2 (germline): MNHNY, SVGAGI (reference sequence). V was shortened by 5 bases and J by 4 bases, with 11 bases between the two germline ends. This CDR3 has 14 amino acids. In nucleotides, the CDR3 is TGTGCCAGCAGTCCGCGACAGAATAATGAAAAACTGTTTTTT. This sequence encodes CASSPRQNNEKLFF.

This clonotype was counted many times. This chain joins TRBV7-8 and TRBJ1-3; no firm D call. In germline, CDR1 is SGHVS, CDR2 FQNEAQ. This CDR3 has 14 residues. The V gene lost 2 bases and the J gene lost 5 bases, with 10 bases spanning the gap. Written as DNA, the CDR3 is TGTGCCAGCAGCTTACTTGGCAGCAGAAACACCATATATTTT. Translation gives CASSLLGSRNTIYF.

This clonotype was counted ten times or more. The chain links TRBV9 to TRBJ2-2; either TRBD1 or TRBD2 may fit D (5 bases each). Germline-derived CDR1 and CDR2 are SGDLS and YYNGEE. CDR3 length: 16 amino acids. V lost 0 bases to trimming and J lost 1 base, with 10 bases between them. CDR3 in DNA: TGTGCCAGCAGCGTAGGAAGAGGGGTGAACACCGGGGAGCTGTTTTTT. It codes for CASSVGRGVNTGELFF.

This clonotype was counted at least ten times. The rearrangement links TRBV24-1 to TRBJ1-4, with 7 bases that match TRBD1. Germline CDR1 is KGHDR and CDR2 is SFDVKD. The CDR3 totals 13 residues. Trimming removed 5 bases from V and 6 bases from J; junction bases left unmatched: 2. The CDR3 region has the DNA TGTGCCACCAGTGCCACAGGGGATGAAAAACTGTTTTTT. Translated, it gives CATSATGDEKLFF.

This clonotype was recorded at least ten times. This rearrangement joins TRBV24-1 to TRBJ1-2, with 9 bases lining up with TRBD1. Germline CDR1 KGHDR, CDR2 SFDVKD. The CDR3 extends over 15 amino acids. Trimming cost V 3 bases and J 3 bases; bases outside gene matches: 4. This chain's CDR3 is CATSDAGQGDYGYTF. The CDR3 DNA reads TGTGCCACCAGTGATGCGGGACAGGGAGACTATGGCTACACCTTC.

This clonotype came up many times. V gene TRBV6-5 combines with J gene TRBJ1-2; D remains unclear. This CDR3 comprises 14 residues. Germline loops: CDR1 MNHEY, CDR2 SVGAGI. With 2 bases removed from V and 9 bases from J, the gap between germline ends came to 16 bases. Here the CDR3 reads CASSYGGSDMRYTF. DNA of the CDR3: TGTGCCAGCAGTTACGGCGGCAGTGATATGCGCTACACCTTC.

This clonotype has a count of ten or more. This chain connects TRBV24-1 to TRBJ1-1, with D possibly TRBD1 on 5 matching bases. V was clipped by 1 base and J by 4 bases, with 12 bases between them. Germline CDR1 reads KGHDR; CDR2 reads SFDVKD. The CDR3 runs to 15 residues. DNA for the CDR3: TGTGCCACCAGTGATTTCCCGCCAGGGTGCACTGAAGCTTTCTTT. It translates to CATSDFPPGCTEAFF.

This clonotype was seen ten or more times. The chain links TRBV11-3 to TRBJ2-7; no firm D call. There are 15 residues in the CDR3. V lost 0 bases, J lost 3 bases, and 12 bases lay in between. Germline CDR1 reads SGHNT; CDR2 reads YENEEA. The CDR3 bases are TGTGCCAGCAGCTTAGATGGCCAAGGGCACTACGAGCAGTACTTC. Its translation: CASSLDGQGHYEQYF.

The chain has TRBV24-1 and TRBJ2-1; TRBD1 matches 7 bases. The CDR3 runs 15 residues. CDR1 is KGHDR, CDR2 SFDVKD, per germline. Germline trimming cut 1 base from V and 9 bases from J; bases unmatched to any gene: 8. The CDR3 coding sequence is TGTGCCACCAGTGATTTAGGTACAGGGGAAGGTGAGCAGTTCTTC. This sequence encodes CATSDLGTGEGEQFF.

This clonotype was counted many times. The DNA of the CDR3 is TGTGCCAGCAGCGTTCCGGGACAGCAGATTTCCTACGAGCAGTACTTC. Translated: CASSVPGQQISYEQYF. The chain has TRBV5-5 and TRBJ2-7; 7 bases are a match to TRBD1. This CDR3 contains 16 residues. The junction had 11 bases not matched to a gene; V was cut back by 4 bases and J by 1 base. The V gene's germline CDR1 is SGHKS and CDR2 YYEKEE (reference sequence). The whole variable domain, filled in from reference TRBV5-5 and TRBJ2-7, reads DAGVTQSPTHLIKTRGQQVTLRCSPISGHKSVSWYQQVLGQGPQFIFQYYEKEERGRGNFPDRFSARQFPNYSSELNVNALLLGDSALYLCASSVPGQQISYEQYFGPGTRLTVT.

This chain joins TRBV29-1 and TRBJ2-7; D ambiguous. This CDR3 comprises 15 residues. Deletions cut 0 bases from V and 0 bases from J, with 12 bases between. The germline V gene encodes CDR1 SQVTM and CDR2 ANQGSEA. This CDR3 is CSVEDLRRSSYEQYF. As DNA, the CDR3 is TGCAGCGTTGAAGATCTAAGAAGGAGCTCCTACGAGCAGTACTTC.

The chain uses TRBV24-1 and TRBJ2-5; 11 bases align to TRBD1. Germline CDR1 and CDR2: KGHDR and SFDVKD. CDR3 length: 16 amino acids. The V segment lost 4 bases and the J segment 5 bases; nucleotides outside the gene matches: 8. The CDR3 bases are TGTGCCACCAGTGAAACCGGGACAGGGGGTTTCGAGACCCAGTACTTC. Translation gives CATSETGTGGFETQYF.

This clonotype showed up just a few times. The V gene is TRBV29-1, the J gene TRBJ2-1; TRBD2 matches at 11 bases. This CDR3 contains 15 residues. V lost 4 bases, J lost 4 bases, and 6 bases stayed unmatched. The germline gives CDR1 SQVTM, CDR2 ANQGSEA. CDR3 DNA: TGCAGCGTTGGGGACGGGACTAGCGGATACAATGAGCAGTTCTTC. Residues: CSVGDGTSGYNEQFF.

The chain combines TRBV20-1 with TRBJ1-2; weak D call: TRBD1 (5 bases). This CDR3 comprises 12 residues. V was clipped by 5 bases and J by 2 bases, with 9 bases between them. Germline V gene lookup returns CDR1 DFQATT and CDR2 SNEGSKA (reference sequence). CDR3 coding DNA: TGCAGTGCTCAAGGGGCAAACTATGGCTACACCTTC. It yields the protein CSAQGANYGYTF.

In its sample, this clonotype was seen many times. The rearrangement joins TRBV4-2 to TRBJ1-1; TRBD1 is a possible D gene (5 bases). CDR1 and CDR2 (germline): LGHNA, YNFKEQ. Trimming took off 0 bases at V and 4 bases at J, with 12 bases between the two ends. This CDR3 has 15 amino acids. The CDR3 is CASSQDSQGVTEAFF. The CDR3, as DNA: TGTGCCAGCAGCCAAGATTCCCAGGGCGTCACTGAAGCTTTCTTT.

The chain recombines TRBV5-1 with TRBJ2-7; 11 bases are shared with TRBD2. With V trimmed by 4 bases and J by 0 bases, 12 bases remained unmatched. The CDR3 is 18 residues long. CDR1 and CDR2 from the germline V gene are SGHRS and YFSETQ. The CDR3 spells CASSPGGGLADASYEQYF. As DNA, the CDR3 is TGCGCCAGCAGCCCGGGGGGGGGACTAGCGGACGCCTCCTACGAGCAGTACTTC.

This clonotype was counted at least ten times. The V call is TRBV18, the J call TRBJ1-1; D is uncertain. Trimming pared 3 bases from V and 1 base from J, leaving 9 bases between. This CDR3 comprises 14 residues. CDR1 and CDR2 from the germline V gene are KGHSH and LQKENI. CDR3 sequence (DNA): TGTGCCAGCTCACCGCTATCAGGGAACACTGAAGCTTTCTTT. It codes for CASSPLSGNTEAFF.

This clonotype was seen repeatedly, ten times or more. The chain joins TRBV4-1 to TRBJ1-5, with TRBD1 matching over 7 bases. Unmatched junction bases numbered 8, after V lost 4 bases and J lost 5 bases. Germline V gene lookup returns CDR1 MGHRA and CDR2 YSYEKL. The CDR3 extends over 15 amino acids. This chain's CDR3 is CASSPRQGSDQPQHF. The CDR3 DNA reads as TGCGCCAGCAGCCCACGACAGGGTAGTGATCAGCCCCAGCATTTT.